This T cell receptor (beta chain) is drawn from a study of cytomegalovirus exposure and HLA in healthy donors. The PCR employed 60 Vbeta primers together with 13 Jbeta primers. Profiling relied on immunoSEQ multiplex PCR, and the TCRdb table lists in-frame clones only, not all of them. The top ten clones hold roughly 0.79% of a sample with around 110,000 clones, around three quarters of them seen once. The sequencing sample was made of PBMCs. This clonotype originated in a boy under 18 in good health and CMV-seronegative.

Written as DNA, the CDR3 is TGTGCCAGCAGCGTTCTCTCCGCCGGAGATGAAGCTTTCTTT. Encoded protein: CASSVLSAGDEAFF. This chain connects TRBV9 to TRBJ1-1; D remains ambiguous. V was trimmed by 2 bases and J by 7 bases, leaving 15 bases between them. Germline CDR1 SGDLS, CDR2 YYNGEE. The CDR3 covers 14 residues.